This T cell receptor beta chain is from a study of technical replicates of blood from a handful of donors. Using immunoSEQ multiplex PCR, the repertoire was profiled, and TCRdb retains in-frame clones only, with some absent. The sample holds roughly 79,000 clones, 90% to 95% seen once. V shed 7 bases and J shed 0 bases, with 16 bases lying between them. The length of the CDR3 is 16 residues. From germline, CDR1 is SNHLY and CDR2 FYNNEI. J is TRBJ2-1 and V is TRBV2, with a tentative D call TRBD1 (6 bases). Sequencing input: T cells isolated from PBMCs. This clonotype was sampled from a human donor in good health. Some clones in this sample may be carry-over from other donors' samples. CDR3 in amino acids: CASKAGEFLSYNEQFF. CDR3 bases: TGTGCCAGCAAGGCAGGGGAATTTCTCTCCTACAATGAGCAGTTCTTC.